Below, 29 T cell receptor beta chains from the same sample are listed, as sequenced in a study of cytomegalovirus exposure and HLA in healthy donors. 13 Jbeta primers and 60 Vbeta primers were used for the PCR. Profiling relied on immunoSEQ multiplex PCR, and the TCRdb table lists in-frame clones only, not all of them. The top ten clones hold 7.5% to 9% of a sample with over 150,000 clones, 70% to 80% of them seen once. Input material: PBMCs. The receptors originated from a man aged 25-45 years in good health and CMV-seropositive.

This chain uses TRBV29-1 with TRBJ2-1; TRBD1 matches at 12 bases. The CDR3 length is 13 residues. Germline V CDR1 and CDR2: SQVTM, ANQGSEA. V was clipped by 5 bases and J by 9 bases; unmatched bases: 5. The CDR3 sequence is CSVRGTGGGEQFF. CDR3 nucleotides: TGCAGCGTTAGGGGGACAGGGGGCGGTGAGCAGTTCTTC.

This sequence joins TRBV30 and TRBJ2-7; TRBD2 matches 9 bases. The CDR3 spans 13 residues. V shed 5 bases and J 3 bases; nucleotides not matched to a gene: 5. Germline values: CDR1 GTSNPN, CDR2 SVGIG (reference sequence). The CDR3 DNA is TGTGCCTGGGCGTTGCGGGGGGGCTACGAGCAGTACTTC. Protein sequence: CAWALRGGYEQYF.

The chain recombines TRBV7-9 with TRBJ1-4; no reliable D call. V was clipped by 3 bases and J by 8 bases, with 16 bases between them. This CDR3 contains 15 residues. Germline lookup yields CDR1 SEHNR and CDR2 FQNEAQ (reference sequence). Here the CDR3 DNA reads TGTGCCAGCAGCTTGGATCTGGAGGTTGACGAAAAACTGTTTTTT. Its translation: CASSLDLEVDEKLFF.

The chain recombines TRBV7-2 with TRBJ1-2; 8 nucleotides agree with TRBD1. After removal of 1 base from V and 0 bases from J, the junction contained 1 base not matched to a gene. The CDR3 loop spans 15 amino acids. Germline V gene data show CDR1 as SGHTA and CDR2 as FQGNSA. CDR3 sequence: CASSLGTGTNYGYTF. The CDR3 bases are TGTGCCAGCAGCTTAGGGACAGGGACTAACTATGGCTACACCTTC. Using reference TRBV7-2 and TRBJ1-2 for the parts outside the CDR3, the full variable domain is GAGVSQSPSNKVTEKGKDVELRCDPISGHTALYWYRQSLGQGLEFLIYFQGNSAPDKSGLPSDRFSAERTGGSVSTLTIQRTQQEDSAVYLCASSLGTGTNYGYTFGSGTRLTVV.

This clone was seen more than once but under ten times. The CDR3 here is CASSSPGGYQPQHF. The CDR3 coding sequence is TGTGCCAGCAGTTCTCCCGGGGGGTATCAGCCCCAGCATTTT. The chain is built from TRBV28 and TRBJ1-5; the D gene is possibly TRBD1 (5 bases). The ends were cut back, 4 bases at V and 5 bases at J, with 12 bases in the middle. Germline CDR1 MDHEN, CDR2 SYDVKM. The CDR3 length is 14 residues.

The chain combines TRBV18 with TRBJ2-1; 9 bases are a match to TRBD2. The junction had 8 bases not matched to a gene; V was cut back by 4 bases and J by 13 bases. Germline V gene data show CDR1 as KGHSH and CDR2 as LQKENI. The CDR3 contains 13 residues. The CDR3 coding sequence is TGTGCCAGCTCACAAGGGACTAGCCCGCCCCAGTTCTTC. As protein: CASSQGTSPPQFF.

The gene calls are TRBV5-8 and TRBJ1-5, with TRBD1 matching over 10 bases. CDR3 length: 15 amino acids. Germline CDR1 and CDR2: SGHTS and YDEGEE. J lost 5 bases, V lost 4 bases, and 6 bases had no gene match. The CDR3 DNA sequence: TGTGCCAGCAGCCGGGGGGACAGGGGTGATCAGCCCCAGCATTTT. Protein sequence: CASSRGDRGDQPQHF.

On this clone: At one boundary the junction diverges from the germline segment, which might be a read error. The chain couples TRBV6-1 to TRBJ1-2, with 12 nucleotides matching TRBD1. Germline values: CDR1 MNHNS, CDR2 SASEGT. The CDR3 has 15 residues. The CDR3 region is CASSAGQGANYVYTF. The CDR3 DNA sequence: TGTGCCAGCAGTGCGGGACAGGGGGCTAACTATGTCTACACCTTC.

This sequence joins TRBV7-8 and TRBJ1-4, with 7 bases fitting TRBD1. This CDR3 spans 15 amino acids. Trimming cost V 4 bases and J 10 bases; bases outside gene matches: 12. Germline CDR1 reads SGHVS; CDR2 reads FQNEAQ. The CDR3 spells CASSSTGGGSGKLFF. CDR3 in DNA: TGTGCCAGCAGCTCTACCGGAGGGGGCAGCGGAAAACTGTTTTTT.

The chain joins TRBV28 to TRBJ1-2; D possibly corresponds to TRBD1 (5 bases). Looked up from germline, CDR1 is MDHEN and CDR2 is SYDVKM. The CDR3 contains 14 residues. The V end was cut by 7 bases, the J end by 5 bases, with 17 bases between. The CDR3 loop reads CASKSPGTTYGYTF. Here the CDR3 DNA reads TGTGCCAGCAAATCACCCGGGACTACTTATGGCTACACCTTC.

The chain couples TRBV5-8 to TRBJ2-1, with 8 bases aligning to TRBD1. The germline gives CDR1 SGHTS, CDR2 YDEGEE. Trimming at V came to 2 bases and at J to 7 bases, leaving 11 bases not matched to a gene. CDR3 length: 16 amino acids. CDR3 amino acids: CASSLGQGLRWNEQFF. In DNA form, the CDR3 reads TGTGCCAGCAGCTTAGGACAGGGCCTTCGGTGGAATGAGCAGTTCTTC.

The V and J genes are TRBV14 and TRBJ2-2; 7 positions match TRBD2. V trimming: 4 bases; J trimming: 4 bases; junction bases outside the gene matches: 9. The CDR3 has 16 amino acids. Per the germline V gene, CDR1 is SGHDN and CDR2 is FVKESK. CDR3 loop: CASSLGLVGGTGELFF. As DNA, the CDR3 is TGTGCCAGCAGCCTCGGACTAGTTGGGGGCACCGGGGAGCTGTTTTTT.

The CDR3 spells CASSTPLGRENPDTQYF. CDR3 coding DNA: TGTGCCAGCAGCACCCCATTGGGGCGGGAGAACCCAGATACGCAGTATTTT. The gene calls are TRBV7-9 and TRBJ2-3, with 7 bases matching TRBD2. The CDR3 covers 17 residues. V lost 5 bases and J lost 4; bases outside the gene matches: 15. From germline, CDR1 is SEHNR and CDR2 FQNEAQ (reference sequence).

This clone has a handful of counts. This rearrangement joins TRBV6-5 to TRBJ1-1; 10 nucleotides match TRBD1. With V trimmed by 5 bases and J by 3 bases, 3 bases remained unmatched. Per germline, CDR1 MNHEY and CDR2 SVGAGI. CDR3 length: 14 residues. This CDR3 reads CASSLGTGDTEAFF. DNA for the CDR3: TGTGCCAGCAGTCTCGGGACAGGGGACACTGAAGCTTTCTTT.

The rearrangement joins TRBV6-5 to TRBJ2-1, with D unresolved. CDR3 length: 13 residues. V lost 5 bases and J lost 10, with 15 bases in between. Germline assignment: CDR1 MNHEY and CDR2 SVGAGI. Here the CDR3 reads CASSKARSDEQFF. CDR3 coding DNA: TGTGCCAGCAGTAAGGCGAGGAGCGACGAGCAGTTCTTC.

This clone has just one count. The V call is TRBV5-1, the J call TRBJ2-3; 11 nucleotides align to TRBD2. The CDR3 has 19 amino acids. Germline V gene sequence: CDR1 SGHRS, CDR2 YFSETQ. The junction had 10 bases not matched to a gene; V was cut back by 1 base and J by 0 bases. This chain's CDR3 is CASSLYPLTSGTSTDTQYF. CDR3 coding DNA: TGCGCCAGCAGCTTGTACCCCTTGACTAGCGGGACTAGCACAGATACGCAGTATTTT.

This clone turned up a few times. The gene calls are TRBV2 and TRBJ2-7, with a tentative D call TRBD2 (6 bases). V was trimmed by 9 bases and J by 4 bases, leaving 16 bases between them. The CDR3 is 13 amino acids. Germline V gives CDR1 SNHLY, CDR2 FYNNEI. CDR3 bases: TGTGCCAGTCTGAGCCGGGGACTGTACGAGCAGTACTTC. Translated, it gives CASLSRGLYEQYF.

On this clone itself: Other DNA sequences in this specimen translate into the identical CDR3. The rearrangement joins TRBV25-1 to TRBJ1-2; perhaps TRBD1 as D (6 bases). Germline CDR1 MGHDK, CDR2 SYGVNS. V lost 6 bases to trimming and J lost 8 bases, with 16 bases between them. This CDR3 has 13 amino acids. The CDR3 reads CASRAPTGHGYTF. CDR3 coding DNA: TGTGCCAGCAGGGCCCCAACAGGGCACGGCTACACCTTC.

The chain recombines TRBV28 with TRBJ2-7; 8 nucleotides align to TRBD2. Trimming at V came to 3 bases and at J to 6 bases, leaving 7 bases not matched to a gene. This CDR3 is built from 14 residues. Germline CDR1 reads MDHEN; CDR2 reads SYDVKM. Here the CDR3 DNA reads TGTGCCAGCAGTTTTACGGGAGGGTCGTTCGAGCAGTACTTC. Protein sequence: CASSFTGGSFEQYF.

The CDR3 DNA reads as TGCAGCGTTGAATCCTGGCAGGGGGCTCAGATGAACACTGAAGCTTTCTTT. Amino acids: CSVESWQGAQMNTEAFF. This chain joins TRBV29-1 and TRBJ1-1, with 8 nucleotides matching TRBD1. This CDR3 comprises 17 residues. Germline loops: CDR1 SQVTM, CDR2 ANQGSEA. The J segment lost 0 bases and the V segment lost 2 bases, leaving 11 bases of the junction unmatched.

This chain uses TRBV29-1 with TRBJ1-2; D possibly corresponds to TRBD1 (5 bases). The CDR3 is made up of 14 amino acids. Trimming stripped 7 bases from V and 2 bases from J, with 17 bases between. CDR1 SQVTM and CDR2 ANQGSEA come from the germline V gene. CDR3 loop: CSAAREGLNYGYTF. The DNA of the CDR3 is TGCAGCGCCGCCAGGGAGGGGCTGAACTATGGCTACACCTTC.

The gene calls are TRBV27 and TRBJ2-7, with TRBD1 identical over 9 bases. The germline V gene has CDR1 MNHEY and CDR2 SMNVEV (reference sequence). The CDR3 length is 12 residues. After removal of 8 bases from V and 12 bases from J, the junction contained 11 bases not matched to a gene. DNA for the CDR3: TGTGCCAGCGTCACGGGACAGGGTCCTCCGTACTTC. Amino acid sequence: CASVTGQGPPYF.

The V and J genes are TRBV4-2 and TRBJ2-3; 8 nucleotides line up with TRBD1. Germline CDR1 LGHNA, CDR2 YNFKEQ. V shed 4 bases and J 5 bases; nucleotides not matched to a gene: 8. This CDR3 region has 15 residues. The CDR3 bases are TGTGCCAGCAGCCGGGCGCAGGGGGCTGGAGATACGCAGTATTTT. Its protein is CASSRAQGAGDTQYF.

The V and J genes are TRBV5-1 and TRBJ2-3; D perhaps matches TRBD2 (5 bases). V was cut by 3 bases and J by 6 bases, with 20 bases left in between. CDR3 length: 16 amino acids. Germline CDR1 and CDR2: SGHRS and YFSETQ. The CDR3 bases are TGCGCCAGCAGCTCCTCTTGGGAGTTTAGGTTGGATACGCAGTATTTT. Its translation: CASSSSWEFRLDTQYF. The full variable domain, completed using reference TRBV5-1 and TRBJ2-3, is KAGVTQTPRYLIKTRGQQVTLSCSPISGHRSVSWYQQTPGQGLQFLFEYFSETQRNKGNFPGRFSGRQFSNSRSEMNVSTLELGDSALYLCASSSSWEFRLDTQYFGPGTRLTVL.

This clone showed up just a few times. The chain has TRBV6-6 and TRBJ2-3, with 7 bases matching TRBD1. The CDR3 has 16 amino acids. Germline values: CDR1 MNHNY, CDR2 SVGAGI (reference sequence). V shed 2 bases, J shed 0 bases, and the junction held 5 bases outside the gene matches. CDR3 amino acids: CASSYVRQGSTDTQYF. The CDR3 nucleotides read TGTGCCAGCAGTTACGTACGACAGGGAAGCACAGATACGCAGTATTTT.

The rearrangement links TRBV4-2 to TRBJ2-3; the D gene is possibly TRBD1 (7 bases). CDR1 is LGHNA and CDR2 is YNFKEQ in the germline V gene. V lost 5 bases, J lost 5 bases, and 17 bases lay in between. There are 15 residues in the CDR3. CDR3 sequence (DNA): TGTGCCAGCAGCGCCAGGGGGGCATGGGAAGATACGCAGTATTTT. The encoded protein is CASSARGAWEDTQYF.

The CDR3 spells CASSARPGTGEKLFF. As DNA, the CDR3 is TGTGCCAGCAGCGCCAGACCCGGGACAGGGGAAAAACTGTTTTTT. The chain links TRBV9 to TRBJ1-4; the match to TRBD1 covers 9 bases. Germline-derived CDR1 and CDR2 are SGDLS and YYNGEE. Unmatched junction bases numbered 8, after V lost 3 bases and J lost 8 bases. CDR3 length: 15 amino acids.

V gene TRBV11-3 combines with J gene TRBJ2-1, with 7 bases fitting TRBD2. Germline CDR1 is SGHNT and CDR2 is YENEEA. The CDR3 consists of 15 residues. The J segment lost 2 bases and the V segment lost 5 bases, leaving 6 bases of the junction unmatched. The chain's CDR3 is CASSQSGDAYNEQFF. Written as DNA, the CDR3 is TGTGCCAGCAGCCAAAGCGGGGATGCCTACAATGAGCAGTTCTTC.

The chain uses TRBV7-8 and TRBJ2-1; D is undetermined. Deletions cut 1 base from V and 9 bases from J, with 7 bases between. The CDR3 has 12 residues. Germline assignment: CDR1 SGHVS and CDR2 FQNEAQ. CDR3 region: CASSLERGEQFF. CDR3 nucleotides: TGTGCCAGCAGCTTAGAGCGCGGTGAGCAGTTCTTC.